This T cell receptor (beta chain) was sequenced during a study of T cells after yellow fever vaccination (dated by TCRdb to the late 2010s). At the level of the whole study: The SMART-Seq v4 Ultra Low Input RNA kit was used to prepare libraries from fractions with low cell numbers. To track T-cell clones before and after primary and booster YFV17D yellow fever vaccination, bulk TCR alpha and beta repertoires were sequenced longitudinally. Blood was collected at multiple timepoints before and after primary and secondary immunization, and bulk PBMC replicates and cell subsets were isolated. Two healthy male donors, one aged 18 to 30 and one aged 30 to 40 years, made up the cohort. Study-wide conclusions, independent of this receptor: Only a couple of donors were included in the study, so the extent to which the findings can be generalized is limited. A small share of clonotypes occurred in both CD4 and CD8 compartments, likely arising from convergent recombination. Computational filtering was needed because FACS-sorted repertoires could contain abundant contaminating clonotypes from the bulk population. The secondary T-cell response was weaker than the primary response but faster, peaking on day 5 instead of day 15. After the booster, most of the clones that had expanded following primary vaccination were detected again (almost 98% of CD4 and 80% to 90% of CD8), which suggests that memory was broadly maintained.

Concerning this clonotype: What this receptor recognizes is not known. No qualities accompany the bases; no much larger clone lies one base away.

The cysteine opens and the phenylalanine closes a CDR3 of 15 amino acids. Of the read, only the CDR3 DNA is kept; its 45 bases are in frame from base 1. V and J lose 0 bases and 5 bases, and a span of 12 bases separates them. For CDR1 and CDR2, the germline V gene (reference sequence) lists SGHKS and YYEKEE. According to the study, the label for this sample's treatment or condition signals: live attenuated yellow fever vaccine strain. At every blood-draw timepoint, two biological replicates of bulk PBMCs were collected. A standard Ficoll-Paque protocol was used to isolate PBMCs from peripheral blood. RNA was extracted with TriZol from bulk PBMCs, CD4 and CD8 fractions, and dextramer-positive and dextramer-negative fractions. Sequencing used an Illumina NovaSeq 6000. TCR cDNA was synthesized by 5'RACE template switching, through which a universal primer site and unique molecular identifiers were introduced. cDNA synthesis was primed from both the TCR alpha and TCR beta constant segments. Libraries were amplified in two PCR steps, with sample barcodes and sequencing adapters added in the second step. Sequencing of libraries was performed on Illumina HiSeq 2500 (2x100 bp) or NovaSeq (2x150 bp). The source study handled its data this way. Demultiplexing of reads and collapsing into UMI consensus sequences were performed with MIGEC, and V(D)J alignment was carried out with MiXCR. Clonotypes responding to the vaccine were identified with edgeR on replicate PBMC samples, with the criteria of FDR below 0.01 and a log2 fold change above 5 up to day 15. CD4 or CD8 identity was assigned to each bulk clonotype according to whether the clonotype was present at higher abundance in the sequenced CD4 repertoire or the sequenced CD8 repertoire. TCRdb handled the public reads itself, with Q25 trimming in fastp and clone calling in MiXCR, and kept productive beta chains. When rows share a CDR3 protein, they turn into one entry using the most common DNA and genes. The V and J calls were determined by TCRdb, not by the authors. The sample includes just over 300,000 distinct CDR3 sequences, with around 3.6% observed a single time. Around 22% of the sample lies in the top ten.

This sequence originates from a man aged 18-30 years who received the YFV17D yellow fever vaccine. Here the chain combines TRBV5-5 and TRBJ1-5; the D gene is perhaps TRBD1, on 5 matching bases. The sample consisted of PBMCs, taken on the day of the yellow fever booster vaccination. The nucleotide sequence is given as TGTGCCAGCAGCTTGGGGTGGGGAGGGGATCAGCCCCAGCATTTT. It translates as CASSLGWGGDQPQHF.